A selection of T cell receptor beta chains follows, all from one sample in a study of early T cells in non-severe SARS-CoV-2 infection. TCRdb reanalysed the 5' RACE reads using MiXCR and keeps one entry per CDR3 protein. This sample has about 68,000 distinct CDR3 sequences, with 10% to 15% found just once. The source material was whole blood. Receptors were obtained from an adult who was a healthcare worker with PCR-confirmed SARS-CoV-2 infection or an uninfected control (not recorded which). Each CDR3 is given without its conserved first and last residue.

TRBJ1-6 | TRBV7-8 | ASSLNAYNSPLH
TRBJ1-2 | TRBV7-2 | ASSPWTGGNYGYT
TRBJ2-1 | TRBV4-3 | ASSQALDSYNEQF
TRBJ2-5 | TRBV29-1 | SVSPGTGKTQY
TRBJ2-1 | TRBV11-2 | ASSSPVNNEQF
TRBJ2-7 | TRBV30 | AWKDITYEQY
TRBJ1-5 | TRBV12-3/TRBV12-4 | ASSFRGQGGQPQH
TRBJ1-1 | TRBV12-3/TRBV12-4 | ASIGDRNTEAF
TRBJ2-7 | TRBV13 | ASSLGRYSYEQY
TRBJ2-1 | TRBV6-5 | ASKQAGGPIRNEQF
TRBJ2-1 | TRBV9 | ASSVLGLSYNEQF
TRBJ1-2 | TRBV29-1 | SVAPFRTGESYGYT
TRBJ1-1 | TRBV15 | ATSGSEENTEAF
TRBJ1-2 | TRBV11-1 | ASSGGRTADYGYT
TRBJ2-7 | TRBV7-2 | ASSLWGAPHEQY
TRBJ2-1 | TRBV7-8 | ASSFSRGPANEQF
TRBJ2-1 | TRBV9 | ASSATSRNEQF
TRBJ2-3 | TRBV9 | ASSPGILHTDTQY
TRBJ2-1 | TRBV7-2 | ASSLGKGYNEQF
TRBJ2-4 | TRBV29-1 | SVGPGENIQY
TRBJ2-3 | TRBV14 | ASSQAGGTDTQY
TRBJ2-7 | TRBV2 | ASRSSYEQY
TRBJ1-1 | TRBV7-2 | ASSLEGALNTEAF
TRBJ1-5 | TRBV2 | ASFGDRGYSNQPQH
TRBJ1-2 | TRBV10-3 | AIRPGGLGYT
TRBJ1-2 | TRBV2 | ASSGEGTAYGYT
TRBJ2-5 | TRBV18 | ASSPPSKETQY
TRBJ1-2 | TRBV6-5 | ASGQHYGYT
TRBJ2-7 | TRBV30 | AWGTASYEQY
TRBJ1-1 | TRBV9 | ASSAGTIQSNTEAF
TRBJ2-1 | TRBV29-1 | SVDAQRRGVSYNEQF
TRBJ2-7 | TRBV7-2 | ASSLVTANHEQY
TRBJ2-1 | TRBV7-6 | ASSFRQGSYNEQF
TRBJ1-2 | TRBV7-9 | ASSRDRGYGYT
TRBJ2-3 | TRBV14 | ASSQWGAGGPDTQY
TRBJ2-5 | TRBV5-1 | ASSLGPGQGQETQY
TRBJ2-3 | TRBV4-3 | ASSQGQAGFNFPDTQY
TRBJ1-6 | TRBV19 | ASSILNRGDSPLH
TRBJ1-2 | TRBV6-2/TRBV6-3 | ASSYSPIGQANGYT
TRBJ2-5 | TRBV5-4 | ASSAPGTGPGETQY